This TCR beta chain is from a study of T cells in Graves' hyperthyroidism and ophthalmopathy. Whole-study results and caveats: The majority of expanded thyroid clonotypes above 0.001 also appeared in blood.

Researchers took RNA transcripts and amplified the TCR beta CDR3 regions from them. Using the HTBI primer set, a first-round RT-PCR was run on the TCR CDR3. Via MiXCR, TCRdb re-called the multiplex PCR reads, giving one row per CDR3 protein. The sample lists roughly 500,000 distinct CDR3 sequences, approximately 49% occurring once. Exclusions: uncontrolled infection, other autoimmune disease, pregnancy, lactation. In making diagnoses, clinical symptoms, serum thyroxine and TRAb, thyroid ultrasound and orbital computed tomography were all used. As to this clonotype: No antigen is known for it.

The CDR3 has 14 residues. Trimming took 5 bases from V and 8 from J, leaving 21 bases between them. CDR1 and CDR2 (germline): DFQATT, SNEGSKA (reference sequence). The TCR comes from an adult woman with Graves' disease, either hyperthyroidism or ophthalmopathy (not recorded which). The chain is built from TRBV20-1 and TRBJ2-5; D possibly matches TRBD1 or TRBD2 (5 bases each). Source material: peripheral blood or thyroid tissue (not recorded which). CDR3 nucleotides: TGCAGTGCTCGACCGGGACGGTCTAATTCAACCCAGTACTTC. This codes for CSARPGRSNSTQYF.